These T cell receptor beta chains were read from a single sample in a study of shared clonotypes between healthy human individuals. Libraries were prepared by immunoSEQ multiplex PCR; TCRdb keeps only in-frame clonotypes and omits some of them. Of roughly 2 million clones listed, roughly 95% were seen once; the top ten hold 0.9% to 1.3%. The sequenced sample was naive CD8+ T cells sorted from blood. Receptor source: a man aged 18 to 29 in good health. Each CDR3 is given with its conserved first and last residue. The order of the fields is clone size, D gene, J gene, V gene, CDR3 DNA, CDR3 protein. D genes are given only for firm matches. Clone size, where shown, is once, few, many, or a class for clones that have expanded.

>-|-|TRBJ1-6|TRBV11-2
TGTGCCAGCAGCTTAGTGGCGGATAGGGGCCTGCTTAATTCACCCCTCCACTTT
CASSLVADRGLLNSPLHF
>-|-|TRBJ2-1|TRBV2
TGTGCCAGCAGTGTCGAGGCGTGGGATGAGCAGTTCTTC
CASSVEAWDEQFF
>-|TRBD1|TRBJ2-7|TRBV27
TGTGCCAGCAGCCAGACAGGGGTCGGAGCCTACGAGCAGTACTTC
CASSQTGVGAYEQYF
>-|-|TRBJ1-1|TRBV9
TGTGCCAGCAGCCCCGCGGTGAACACTGAAGCTTTCTTT
CASSPAVNTEAFF
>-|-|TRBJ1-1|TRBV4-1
TGCGCCAGCAGCCACGACACCTGGGGCACTGAAGCTTTCTTT
CASSHDTWGTEAFF
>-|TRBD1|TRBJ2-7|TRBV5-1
TGCGCCAGCAGCCAAGGACAGGCTATCGACGGAGCCACCTACGAGCAGTACTTC
CASSQGQAIDGATYEQYF
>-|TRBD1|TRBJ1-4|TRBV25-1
TGTGCCAGCAGTGACCCCGGGACAGGGGATGAAAAACTGTTTTTT
CASSDPGTGDEKLFF
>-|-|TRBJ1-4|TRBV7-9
TGTGCCAGCACCCCGATGGGAGTCGATGAAAAACTGTTTTTT
CASTPMGVDEKLFF
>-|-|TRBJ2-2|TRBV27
TGTGCCAGCAGTTTAGACGGGGAGCTGTTTTTT
CASSLDGELFF
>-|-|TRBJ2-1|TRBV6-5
TGTGCCAGCAGCCCCGGGCAGGGGATTCTAAATGAGCAGTTCTTC
CASSPGQGILNEQFF
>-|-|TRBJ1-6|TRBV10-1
TGCGCCAGCAGTGAGGGTGCCAATAATTCACCCCTCCACTTT
CASSEGANNSPLHF
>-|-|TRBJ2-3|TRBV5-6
TGTGCCAGCAGCTTATTAAAGGATACGCAGTATTTT
CASSLLKDTQYF
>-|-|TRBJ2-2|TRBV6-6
TGTGCCAGCAGATACTCCGACGTAACCGGGGAGCTGTTTTTT
CASRYSDVTGELFF
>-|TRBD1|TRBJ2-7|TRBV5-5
TGTGCCAGCAGCTTGCCACAGGGGGCCTACGAGCAGTACTTC
CASSLPQGAYEQYF
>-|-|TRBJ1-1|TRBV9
TGTGCCAGCAGCGTAGGAGCCAGTGGGCTCAACACTGAAGCTTTCTTT
CASSVGASGLNTEAFF
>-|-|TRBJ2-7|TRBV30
TGTGCCTGGTCCACAGAGGGCGAGCAGTACTTC
CAWSTEGEQYF
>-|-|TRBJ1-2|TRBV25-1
TGTGCCACTCTGGCGGGGTTTAACTATGGCTACACCTTC
CATLAGFNYGYTF
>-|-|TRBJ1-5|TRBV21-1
TGTGCCAGCACCTTCTCGGGGGACAGGGGGCAATGTCAGCCCCAGCATTTT
CASTFSGDRGQCQPQHF
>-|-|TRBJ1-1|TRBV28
TGTGCCAGCAGTTCGATCTCGTGGGGGGACACTGAAGCTTTCTTT
CASSSISWGDTEAFF
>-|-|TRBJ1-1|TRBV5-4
TGTGCCAGCAGCTGGCTGGGGACTGAAGCTTTCTTT
CASSWLGTEAFF
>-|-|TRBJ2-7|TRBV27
TGTGCCACCGGTTGGGGGCAGGCATACGAGCAGTACTTC
CATGWGQAYEQYF
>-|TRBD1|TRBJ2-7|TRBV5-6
TGTGCCAGCAGCTTCTGGCGGACAGGGCTGGTCCACGAGCAGTACTTC
CASSFWRTGLVHEQYF
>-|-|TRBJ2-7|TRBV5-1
TGCGCCAGCAGCTTTGGCGGGAACAGGTACGAGCAGTACTTC
CASSFGGNRYEQYF
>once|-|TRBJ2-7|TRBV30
TGTGCCTGGAGTGTACTAACAGGTGACGAGCAGTACTTC
CAWSVLTGDEQYF
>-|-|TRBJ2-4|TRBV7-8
TGTGCCAGCAGCTTCTCCGGGACCAAAAACATTCAGTACTTC
CASSFSGTKNIQYF
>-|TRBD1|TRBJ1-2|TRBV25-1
TGTGCCAGCAGTGTTACAGGGGGCAGCGGCTACACCTTC
CASSVTGGSGYTF
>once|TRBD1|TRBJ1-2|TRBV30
TGTGCCCAATTGGGGGGGACAGGGACAAACTATGGCTACACCTTC
CAQLGGTGTNYGYTF
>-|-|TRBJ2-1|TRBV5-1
TGCGCCAGCAGCTTAAGGACCTTAATTGATGAGCAGTTCTTC
CASSLRTLIDEQFF
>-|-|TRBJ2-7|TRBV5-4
TGTGCCAGCAGCTTCGGGGGCAGCTTCTACGAGCAGTACTTC
CASSFGGSFYEQYF
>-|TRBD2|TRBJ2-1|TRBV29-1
TGCAGCGGAACTGGGGGGGTCTCCTACAATGAGCAGTTCTTC
CSGTGGVSYNEQFF
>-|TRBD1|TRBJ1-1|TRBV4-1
TGCGCCAGCAGCCAAGCTCCACCCGGGACAGAGAGCCCGAACACTGAAGCTTTCTTT
CASSQAPPGTESPNTEAFF
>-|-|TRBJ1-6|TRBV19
TGTGCCAGTAGTATTGCGAGAGTTGTAAGTGATTCACCCCTCCACTTT
CASSIARVVSDSPLHF
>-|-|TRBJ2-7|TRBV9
TGTGCCAGCAGCGAGGGAACAGGATTCTCCTACGAGCAGTACTTC
CASSEGTGFSYEQYF
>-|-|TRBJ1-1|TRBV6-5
TGTGCCAGCAGTTCCAGGGGAACTGAAGCTTTCTTT
CASSSRGTEAFF
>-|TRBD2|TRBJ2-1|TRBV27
TGTGCCAGCAGTTTCGGGGGGACCTACAATGAGCAGTTCTTC
CASSFGGTYNEQFF
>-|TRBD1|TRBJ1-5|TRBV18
TGTGCCAGCTCACCGGACAGGGGCAATCAGCCCCAGCATTTT
CASSPDRGNQPQHF
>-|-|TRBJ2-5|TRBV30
TGTGCCTGGAGTGTACGGGCAGGCCTGCTCCAAGAGACCCAGTACTTC
CAWSVRAGLLQETQYF
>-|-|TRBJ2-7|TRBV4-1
TGCGCCAGCAGCCAAGCATACGAGCAGTACTTC
CASSQAYEQYF
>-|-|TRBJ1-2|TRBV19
TGTGCCAGTCGAGCCGAAGGTGGCTACACCTTC
CASRAEGGYTF
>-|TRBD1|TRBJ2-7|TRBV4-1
TGCGCCAGCAGCCTCGTCGAGGGGGCTAGCTCCTACGAGCAGTACTTC
CASSLVEGASSYEQYF
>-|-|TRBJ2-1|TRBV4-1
TGCGCCAGCAGCCAATATGTAGAGACAGGGCAGTTCTTC
CASSQYVETGQFF
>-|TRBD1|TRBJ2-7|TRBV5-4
TGTGCCAGCAGCCAAGACAGGGTGGGGGCCCTCGAGCAGTACTTC
CASSQDRVGALEQYF
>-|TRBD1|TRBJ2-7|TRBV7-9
TGTGCCGTCTCCACACAGGGGTGGCTCGAGCAGTACTTC
CAVSTQGWLEQYF
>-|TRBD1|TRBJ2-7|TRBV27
TGTGCCAGCAGTTTATCCCCCGGGACAGGGCGACCCGAGCAGTACTTC
CASSLSPGTGRPEQYF
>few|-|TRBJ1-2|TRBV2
TGTGCCAGGGCGACAGGAAGCCCCTATGGCTACACCTTC
CARATGSPYGYTF
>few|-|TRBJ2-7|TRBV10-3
TGTGCCATCAGTGAGATTGGCTACGAGCAGTACTTC
CAISEIGYEQYF
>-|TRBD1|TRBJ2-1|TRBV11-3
TGTGCCAGCAGTCCTAGGCAGGGGGACAATGAGCAGTTCTTC
CASSPRQGDNEQFF
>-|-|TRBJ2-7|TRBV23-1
TGCGCCAGCAGTCAAATATCCCGACCAGGGGGGCCCTACGAGCAGTACTTC
CASSQISRPGGPYEQYF
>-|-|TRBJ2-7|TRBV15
TGTGCCACCAGCAGAGACCGGTCCCAGGGCCCCTACGAGCAGTACTTC
CATSRDRSQGPYEQYF
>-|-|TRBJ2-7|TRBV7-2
TGTGCCAGCAGCTTTTCTCGTTACGAGCAGTACTTC
CASSFSRYEQYF
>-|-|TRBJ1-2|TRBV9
TGTGCCAGCAGCGTAGGTCCCGGTTACAGCTACACCTTC
CASSVGPGYSYTF
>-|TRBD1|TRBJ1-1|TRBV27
TGTGCCAGCAGAACAGGGGATGAAGCTTTCTTT
CASRTGDEAFF
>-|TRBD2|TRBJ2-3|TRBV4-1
TGCGCCAGCAGCCAAGCGATAGCGGGAGGGCTGGATACGCAGTATTTT
CASSQAIAGGLDTQYF
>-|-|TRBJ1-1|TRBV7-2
TGTGCCAGCAGCTCCTTCTGGGGTGGAGGGGACGCTTTCTTT
CASSSFWGGGDAFF
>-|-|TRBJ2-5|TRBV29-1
TGCAGCGTTGTTTCCCTGACGGAGCAGTACTTC
CSVVSLTEQYF
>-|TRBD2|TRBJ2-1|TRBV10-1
TGCGCCAGCAGCCCTATAGCGGGGCTATACAATGAGCAGTTCTTC
CASSPIAGLYNEQFF
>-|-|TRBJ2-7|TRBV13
TGTGCCAGCAGCCACCTCTCCTACGAGCAGTACTTC
CASSHLSYEQYF